The 27 T cell receptor beta chains given below trace back to one sample, sequenced in a study of spatial heterogeneity in lung cancer (dated by TCRdb to between 2018 and 2020). Their recognized antigens are unknown. The time point label here, explained by the study, means: sample taken at primary tumor resection. Preparation of the library involved 5' RACE. The sample was run on a NextSeq 500. The public reads were reprocessed in TCRdb via fastp at Q25 and MiXCR, keeping in-frame beta chains. Rows with one shared CDR3 protein collapse into an entry with the most common genes and DNA. The sample table shows about 800 distinct CDR3 sequences, and 6.7% are seen once. The ten largest clonotypes hold 29% of the sample. Overall study results and their limits: The number of expanded intratumoral alpha and beta TCRs correlated with the tumor nonsynonymous mutation count.

This specimen consisted of lung tumor tissue, obtained at surgery. These receptors came from a female donor with early-stage non-small cell lung cancer.

Relative to its sample, this clonotype is large. V and J are TRBV5-1 and TRBJ2-3; 10 positions agree with TRBD2. Trimming cost V 7 bases and J 0 bases; bases outside gene matches: 2. The CDR3 has 14 amino acids. The V gene's germline CDR1 is SGHRS and CDR2 YFSETQ. CDR3 in amino acids: CASQRGGSTDTQYF. In DNA, the CDR3 is TGCGCCAGCCAGCGGGGGGGAAGCACAGATACGCAGTATTTT.

Within the sample, this clonotype is medium-sized. The V gene is TRBV18, the J gene TRBJ2-1, with D maybe TRBD2 (6 bases). The V gene's germline CDR1 is KGHSH and CDR2 LQKENI. This CDR3 has 17 amino acids. Deletions cut 3 bases from V and 9 bases from J, with 24 bases between. CDR3 region: CASSPITLADQWGEQFF. The CDR3 DNA follows: TGTGCCAGCTCACCGATCACACTAGCTGACCAGTGGGGTGAGCAGTTCTTC.

This clonotype ranks as large. The V call is TRBV20-1, the J call TRBJ2-1; D is unclear. CDR1 and CDR2 from the germline V gene are DFQATT and SNEGSKA (reference sequence). Trimming stripped 0 bases from V and 7 bases from J, with 16 bases between. This CDR3 is built from 15 residues. The CDR3 DNA reads as TGCAGTGCTAGAGAGTCAAGGACCCTCACAAATGAGCAGTTCTTC. This codes for CSARESRTLTNEQFF.

In its sample, this clonotype ranks as large. The chain is built from TRBV10-3 and TRBJ1-1, with D possibly TRBD1 on 6 matching bases. V was trimmed by 0 bases and J by 2 bases, leaving 10 bases between them. Germline CDR1 ENHRY, CDR2 SYGVKD. The CDR3 totals 15 residues. The CDR3 sequence: CAISESTGGNTEAFF. The CDR3 region has the DNA TGTGCCATCAGTGAGTCGACCGGGGGCAACACTGAAGCTTTCTTT.

In this sample, this clonotype is large (0.1 to 1%). The V gene is TRBV3-1, the J gene TRBJ2-7, with 10 bases aligning to TRBD2. This CDR3 is built from 16 residues. V gave up 4 bases and J gave up 3 bases; unmatched junction bases: 9. Germline V gene lookup returns CDR1 LGHDT and CDR2 YNNKEL (reference sequence). CDR3 sequence: CASSRFQREGSYEQYF. As DNA, the CDR3 is TGTGCCAGCAGCCGGTTCCAGCGGGAGGGCAGCTACGAGCAGTACTTC.

This clonotype was observed a few times. J is TRBJ1-1 and V is TRBV4-2, with 7 bases aligning to TRBD1. Germline V CDR1 and CDR2: LGHNA, YNFKEQ. Trimming took 4 bases from V and 1 from J; bases not matched to a gene: 3. CDR3 length: 14 residues. In DNA, the CDR3 is TGTGCCAGCAGCCGGCAGGGGGGGAACACTGAAGCTTTCTTT. This sequence encodes CASSRQGGNTEAFF.

J is TRBJ1-5 and V is TRBV5-1; TRBD1 matches at 9 bases. Unmatched junction bases numbered 7, after V lost 4 bases and J lost 5 bases. CDR1 is SGHRS, CDR2 YFSETQ, per germline. This CDR3 has 15 residues. CDR3 loop: CASSDGTGYDQPQHF. The CDR3 DNA sequence: TGCGCCAGCAGCGACGGGACAGGGTATGATCAGCCCCAGCATTTT.

By share, this clonotype ranks as medium-sized. The chain has TRBV6-5 and TRBJ2-7, with no clear D. Germline CDR1 and CDR2: MNHEY and SVGAGI. The CDR3 has 15 residues. The V and J ends lost 0 bases and 4 bases respectively, with 13 bases between them. CDR3: CASSYSMGKGYEQYF. CDR3 coding DNA: TGTGCCAGCAGTTACTCGATGGGAAAAGGATACGAGCAGTACTTC.

By share, this clonotype counts as large. The V gene is TRBV29-1, the J gene TRBJ2-3; a possible D gene is TRBD2 (5 bases). Trimming removed 6 bases from V and 2 bases from J, with 12 bases in between. The CDR3 covers 13 residues. The germline V gene has CDR1 SQVTM and CDR2 ANQGSEA. CDR3 residues: CSVVDGNTDTQYF. CDR3 DNA: TGCAGCGTCGTGGACGGGAACACAGATACGCAGTATTTT.

By share, this clonotype counts as medium-sized (0.01 to 0.1%). V and J are TRBV7-2 and TRBJ2-7; either TRBD1 or TRBD2 may supply D (5 bases each). This CDR3 has 16 amino acids. Germline V gene lookup returns CDR1 SGHTA and CDR2 FQGNSA. V was pared by 7 bases and J by 0 bases, with 19 bases between. The DNA for the CDR3 is TGTGCCAGCAACCCGAGAGGGGCGAGGAGCTCCTACGAGCAGTACTTC. It yields the protein CASNPRGARSSYEQYF.

This clonotype was picked up a small number of times. The chain recombines TRBV20-1 with TRBJ1-4; D gene uncertain. V lost 6 bases and J 0 bases, leaving 11 bases between the germline ends. CDR1 DFQATT and CDR2 SNEGSKA come from the germline V gene (reference sequence). This CDR3 is 14 amino acids long. DNA for the CDR3: TGCAGTGCCCAGAACCCTGCAACTAATGAAAAACTGTTTTTT. As protein: CSAQNPATNEKLFF.

This clonotype qualifies as medium-sized. V usage is TRBV30 and J usage is TRBJ2-7; D may match TRBD1 or TRBD2 (5 bases each). Deletions cut 4 bases from V and 1 base from J, with 11 bases between. The CDR3 length is 13 residues. Germline loops: CDR1 GTSNPN, CDR2 SVGIG (reference sequence). CDR3 coding DNA: TGTGCCTGGAACATCTGGGGGTCCTACGAGCAGTACTTC. It encodes CAWNIWGSYEQYF.

This clonotype has a handful of counts. The chain couples TRBV7-2 to TRBJ2-7, with a tentative D call TRBD2 (6 bases). The CDR3 loop spans 15 amino acids. Deletions cut 1 base from V and 5 bases from J, with 15 bases between. Germline CDR1 SGHTA, CDR2 FQGNSA. The DNA of the CDR3 is TGTGCCAGCAGCTTAGTGGGAGGAGGTCCGGACGAGCAGTACTTC. It translates to CASSLVGGGPDEQYF.

This clonotype rates as medium-sized (0.01 to 0.1%). V is TRBV20-1 and J is TRBJ2-1; 7 bases fit TRBD1. Germline loops: CDR1 DFQATT, CDR2 SNEGSKA (reference sequence). Trimming at V came to 6 bases and at J to 7 bases, leaving 12 bases not matched to a gene. The CDR3 covers 14 residues. The CDR3 bases are TGCAGTGCCTCTATGACAGACAGGGAGAATGAGCAGTTCTTC. Translation gives CSASMTDRENEQFF.

This clonotype is labeled large (0.1 to 1%). V gene TRBV20-1 combines with J gene TRBJ1-2; D gene uncertain. From germline, CDR1 is DFQATT and CDR2 SNEGSKA (reference sequence). V was pared by 6 bases and J by 4 bases, with 21 bases between. The CDR3 length is 15 residues. The CDR3 region is CSAGMEEPGLYGYTF. CDR3 in DNA: TGCAGTGCAGGGATGGAGGAACCGGGCCTCTATGGCTACACCTTC.

This clonotype is medium-sized (0.01 to 0.1%) within its sample. A junction end diverges from the germline sequence, so it may reflect a read error. The chain employs TRBV7-2 and TRBJ2-5, with 8 nucleotides matching TRBD1. In germline, CDR1 is SGHTA, CDR2 FQGNSA. The length of the CDR3 is 11 residues. The CDR3 protein is CASSSYRGAGF. The CDR3 bases are TGTGCCAGCAGCTCCTACAGGGGGGCGGGCTTC.

The CDR3 loop reads CACVGRLTYNEQFF. The DNA of the CDR3 is TGTGCCTGCGTCGGGAGGTTGACCTACAATGAGCAGTTCTTC. V gene TRBV30 combines with J gene TRBJ2-1; 7 positions match TRBD2. The germline V gene encodes CDR1 GTSNPN and CDR2 SVGIG (reference sequence). The CDR3 covers 14 residues. V trimming: 6 bases; J trimming: 2 bases; junction bases outside the gene matches: 7.

By share of the sample, this clonotype is medium-sized (0.01 to 0.1%). V is TRBV7-8 and J is TRBJ2-3, with TRBD2 matching 11 bases. Germline assignment: CDR1 SGHVS and CDR2 FQNEAQ. Losses at the gene ends were 3 bases for V and 6 bases for J; bases not matched to a gene: 8. There are 16 residues in the CDR3. CDR3 bases: TGTGCCAGCAGCTTTCTGTTGACTAGCGGGGCGGATACGCAGTATTTT. Amino acid sequence: CASSFLLTSGADTQYF.

By sample fraction, this clonotype is medium-sized. This chain joins TRBV5-1 and TRBJ2-2; 10 nucleotides align to TRBD2. The CDR3 has 15 amino acids. Germline V lookup: CDR1 SGHRS, CDR2 YFSETQ. The ends lost 4 bases at V and 5 bases at J; junction bases unmatched: 5. CDR3 loop: CASSLGLARTGELFF. The DNA for the CDR3 is TGCGCCAGCAGCCTGGGACTAGCGCGGACCGGGGAGCTGTTTTTT.

In its sample, this clonotype is medium-sized (0.01 to 0.1%). The V gene is TRBV12-3 or TRBV12-4, the J gene TRBJ2-1; no definite D call. Trimming took off 3 bases at V and 8 bases at J, with 5 bases between the two ends. The CDR3 contains 11 residues. The CDR3 DNA reads as TGTGCCAGCAGTTTGTGGGATGAGCAGTTCTTC. Translating it yields CASSLWDEQFF.

This clonotype is medium-sized (0.01 to 0.1%) by share. The chain is built from TRBV6-2 or TRBV6-3 and TRBJ2-5; D remains unclear. V gave up 1 base and J gave up 3 bases, with 3 bases separating them. The CDR3 covers 12 residues. CDR1 and CDR2 from the germline V gene are MNHEY and SVGEGT. DNA of the CDR3: TGTGCCAGCAGTTACTATGAAGAGACCCAGTACTTC. This gives the protein CASSYYEETQYF.

By share of the sample, this clonotype is large (0.1 to 1%). The V and J genes are TRBV29-1 and TRBJ2-5, with D tentatively TRBD1 (6 bases). CDR3 length: 13 amino acids. V was pared by 7 bases and J by 5 bases, with 17 bases between. Germline V gene lookup returns CDR1 SQVTM and CDR2 ANQGSEA. The CDR3, as DNA: TGCAGCGGAACCGCAGGGGCCTCGGAGACCCAGTACTTC. It encodes CSGTAGASETQYF. The whole variable domain, remainder taken from reference TRBV29-1 and TRBJ2-5, is SAVISQKPSRDICQRGTSLTIQCQVDSQVTMMFWYRQQPGQSLTLIATANQGSEATYESGFVIDKFPISRPNLTFSTLTVSNMSPEDSSIYLCSGTAGASETQYFGPGTRLLVL.

This clonotype is categorized as medium-sized. CDR3 sequence: CSASQQGGLDGYTF. The CDR3 bases are TGCAGTGCTAGTCAGCAGGGGGGATTAGATGGCTACACCTTC. This chain links TRBV20-1 with TRBJ1-2; 7 positions match TRBD1. CDR3 length: 14 amino acids. Trimming took 3 bases from V and 6 from J; bases not matched to a gene: 10. The germline gives CDR1 DFQATT, CDR2 SNEGSKA (reference sequence).

Within the sample, this clonotype is large. The rearrangement links TRBV20-1 to TRBJ2-7, with a weak D call TRBD2 (5 bases). Trimming shortened V by 3 bases and J by 6 bases, and 9 bases separated the two germline ends. The germline V gene has CDR1 DFQATT and CDR2 SNEGSKA (reference sequence). This CDR3 contains 11 residues. The CDR3, as DNA: TGCAGTGCTAGTTTAGCGTTCGAGCAGTACTTC. Translating it yields CSASLAFEQYF.

In this sample, this clonotype is medium-sized. The chain joins TRBV5-4 to TRBJ2-1, with 9 positions matching TRBD2. The V segment lost 3 bases and the J segment 12 bases; nucleotides outside the gene matches: 10. CDR1 SGHNT and CDR2 YYREEE come from the germline V gene (reference sequence). This CDR3 contains 14 residues. The CDR3 sequence is CASSYPGLAERQFF. CDR3 DNA: TGTGCCAGCAGCTACCCGGGACTAGCCGAGCGGCAGTTCTTC.

This clonotype was counted between two and nine times. The rearrangement joins TRBV5-1 to TRBJ2-7; D is ambiguous. Trimming pared 0 bases from V and 2 bases from J, leaving 15 bases between. This CDR3 region has 16 residues. Per the germline V gene, CDR1 is SGHRS and CDR2 is YFSETQ. CDR3 amino acids: CASSLEFTYPTYEQYF. As DNA, the CDR3 is TGCGCCAGCAGCTTGGAGTTCACTTACCCAACCTACGAGCAGTACTTC.

This clonotype is medium-sized in the sample. The V gene is TRBV7-9, the J gene TRBJ2-5; possible D gene TRBD2, 5 bases. The germline gives CDR1 SEHNR, CDR2 FQNEAQ (reference sequence). V shed 0 bases and J shed 3 bases, with 8 bases lying between them. The CDR3 covers 14 residues. CDR3 nucleotides: TGTGCCAGCAGCTTAGCCGGACTGGAAGAGACCCAGTACTTC. Protein product: CASSLAGLEETQYF. The full variable domain, its missing parts supplied by reference TRBV7-9 and TRBJ2-5, is DTGVSQNPRHKITKRGQNVTFRCDPISEHNRLYWYRQTLGQGPEFLTYFQNEAQLEKSRLLSDRFSAERPKGSFSTLEIQRTEQGDSAMYLCASSLAGLEETQYFGPGTRLLVL.